These T cell receptor beta chains were read from a single sample in a study of shared clonotypes between healthy human individuals. TCRdb's copy holds only in-frame clones and misses some; the assay was immunoSEQ multiplex PCR. The profile covers fewer than 850,000 clones, with roughly 70% appearing a single time and 1.8% taken by the ten largest. The sample comprised memory CD4+ T cells sorted from blood. Source of these receptors: a woman in her thirties in good health. Both conserved end residues are part of each CDR3. The order of the fields is J gene, clone size, D gene, V gene, CDR3 protein, CDR3 DNA. A D gene is named only where the DNA matches it firmly. Size is stated for part of the rows, as once, few or many counts, or as a class when the clone is expanded.

TRBJ1-2 | - | - | TRBV6-1 | CASSDKGGYTF | TGTGCCAGCAGCGACAAAGGCGGCTACACCTTC
TRBJ1-2 | - | - | TRBV28 | CASGAVGNYGYTF | TGTGCCAGCGGTGCTGTGGGTAACTATGGCTACACCTTC
TRBJ2-7 | many | - | TRBV4-2 | CASSQESLGGLPYEQYF | TGTGCCAGCAGCCAAGAATCTCTCGGGGGCTTGCCCTACGAGCAGTACTTC
TRBJ1-1 | - | - | TRBV19 | CASSIGEWGRNTEAFF | TGTGCCAGTAGTATAGGGGAATGGGGCAGAAACACTGAAGCTTTCTTT
TRBJ2-1 | - | - | TRBV19 | CASTQGVGGEQFF | TGTGCCAGTACCCAAGGGGTAGGAGGTGAGCAGTTCTTC
TRBJ1-2 | few | - | TRBV7-2 | CASSLEPQAGGYGYTF | TGTGCCAGCAGCTTGGAGCCACAGGCCGGGGGTTATGGCTACACCTTC
TRBJ2-7 | - | - | TRBV7-9 | CASSLLGTSYEQYF | TGTGCCAGCAGCTTATTAGGGACATCCTACGAGCAGTACTTC
TRBJ1-1 | - | - | TRBV4-1 | CASSQGGTLRNTEAFF | TGCGCCAGCAGCCAAGGGGGGACTCTTAGGAACACTGAAGCTTTCTTT
TRBJ2-3 | - | TRBD2 | TRBV9 | CASSISSGRSTDTQYF | TGTGCCAGCAGCATAAGTAGCGGGAGATCCACAGATACGCAGTATTTT
TRBJ2-7 | - | - | TRBV23-1 | CASSCLPGLLLGSYEQYF | TGCGCCAGCAGCTGCTTACCGGGACTCCTTTTGGGCTCCTACGAGCAGTACTTC
TRBJ1-5 | - | - | TRBV6-4 | CASSAGDNQPQHF | TGTGCCAGCAGTGCCGGGGACAATCAGCCCCAGCATTTT
TRBJ2-7 | - | TRBD1 | TRBV6-6 | CASSPTGFPPYEQYF | TGTGCCAGCAGCCCGACAGGGTTCCCCCCCTACGAGCAGTACTTC
TRBJ2-5 | few | - | TRBV5-6 | CASSVYETQYF | TGTGCCAGCAGCGTCTATGAGACCCAGTACTTC
TRBJ1-3 | few | - | TRBV29-1 | CSVELSGNTIYF | TGCAGCGTTGAGCTCTCTGGAAACACCATATATTTT
TRBJ2-3 | - | TRBD2 | TRBV7-6 | CASSLGGTSEGDTQYF | TGTGCCAGCAGCTTAGGAGGGACTAGCGAAGGGGATACGCAGTATTTT
TRBJ2-1 | once | TRBD2 | TRBV29-1 | CSASLRRENNEQFF | TGCAGCGCTAGTCTCCGGCGGGAGAACAATGAGCAGTTCTTC
TRBJ2-2 | - | TRBD2 | TRBV27 | CASSFLGRADRTGELFF | TGTGCCAGCAGTTTCCTTGGGAGGGCAGACAGAACCGGGGAGCTGTTTTTT
TRBJ1-5 | - | - | TRBV18 | CASSPSADSNQPQHF | TGTGCCAGCTCACCCTCGGCGGATAGCAATCAGCCCCAGCATTTT
TRBJ2-7 | - | - | TRBV11-2 | CASSAGGMSYEQYF | TGTGCCAGCAGTGCTGGGGGGATGTCCTACGAGCAGTACTTC
TRBJ1-5 | many | TRBD1 | TRBV6-1 | CASSEGSRGIQPQHF | TGTGCCAGCAGTGAAGGTTCCAGGGGGATTCAGCCCCAGCATTTT
TRBJ1-5 | - | - | TRBV7-6 | CASSSSQDQPQHF | TGTGCCAGCAGCTCCAGTCAGGATCAGCCCCAGCATTTT
TRBJ1-1 | - | TRBD1 | TRBV5-4 | CATGNTGGTEAFF | TGTGCCACGGGAAACACAGGGGGCACTGAAGCTTTCTTT
TRBJ1-2 | - | - | TRBV7-5 | CASSPQTGDGGYTF | TGTGCCAGCAGCCCCCAGACCGGGGACGGGGGCTACACCTTC
TRBJ2-7 | once | - | TRBV30 | CAWSVGGQLYEQYF | TGTGCCTGGAGTGTAGGCGGACAGCTATACGAGCAGTACTTC
TRBJ1-1 | - | - | TRBV30 | CAWSVQGRTEAFF | TGTGCCTGGAGTGTGCAGGGAAGAACTGAAGCTTTCTTT
TRBJ2-7 | once | TRBD1 | TRBV5-4 | CASSQTLGQSSGEQYF | TGTGCCAGCAGCCAGACCCTGGGACAGAGTTCGGGGGAGCAGTACTTC
TRBJ2-5 | - | - | TRBV7-9 | CASLSGETQYF | TGTGCCAGCCTATCGGGGGAGACCCAGTACTTC
TRBJ1-5 | - | - | TRBV19 | CASSKFGSNQPQHF | TGTGCCAGTAGTAAGTTCGGCAGCAATCAGCCCCAGCATTTT
TRBJ2-7 | - | TRBD2 | TRBV5-1 | CASSITSGDYEQYF | TGCGCCAGCAGCATAACTAGCGGAGACTACGAGCAGTACTTC
TRBJ1-1 | - | - | TRBV18 | CASSRTGSTEAFF | TGTGCCAGCTCACGAACGGGGAGTACTGAAGCTTTCTTT
TRBJ1-5 | - | - | TRBV6-5 | CASRWDINQPQHF | TGTGCCAGCAGGTGGGACATCAATCAGCCCCAGCATTTT
TRBJ2-3 | few | TRBD2 | TRBV6-6 | CASSPTSGSRGDTQYF | TGTGCCAGCAGTCCGACTAGCGGGAGTAGGGGCGATACGCAGTATTTT